The TCR beta chain under discussion was sequenced for a study of blood T cells in healthy people across ages. A second about 6 to 12 cycle PCR used barcoded and J-beta primers. TCRdb redid the calling of the 5' RACE reads with MiXCR, one entry per CDR3 protein. In the table there are 1.5 million to 2 million distinct CDR3 sequences, 28% of which are singletons. V shed 7 bases and J shed 7 bases, with 14 bases lying between them. The CDR3 is 13 residues long. This receptor was obtained from a woman aged 25-40 years in good health. The chain uses TRBV12-3 or TRBV12-4 and TRBJ1-5; D unresolved. Sequenced sample: blood. The chain's CDR3 is CASTPEEGQPQHF. CDR3 nucleotide sequence: TGTGCCAGCACCCCGGAGGAGGGACAGCCCCAGCATTTT.